The rows below give T cell receptor beta chains drawn from one sample of a study of shared clonotypes between healthy human individuals. Here immunoSEQ multiplex PCR was the method, and the copy in TCRdb shows in-frame clones only, minus some. Of millions of clones in the sample, 85% to 95% were seen once. The sequenced sample was naive CD8+ T cells from PBMCs. The origin of the receptors is a man aged 18 to 29 in good health. Some clones in this sample may be carry-over from other donors' samples. Both conserved end residues are part of each CDR3. The D gene is left open where the match is weak. Rows may omit the clone size; those that give it use once, few, many or a size class.

TRBD2	TRBV7-2	TRBJ2-7	.	CASSPAGASYEQYF	TGTGCCAGCAGCCCAGCGGGAGCCTCCTACGAGCAGTACTTC
TRBD2	TRBV9	TRBJ2-1	.	CASSDGLAGYNEQFF	TGTGCCAGCAGCGACGGACTAGCAGGTTACAATGAGCAGTTCTTC
.	TRBV6-5	TRBJ1-5	few	CASSLTGASNQPQHF	TGTGCCAGCAGCCTGACCGGCGCAAGCAATCAGCCCCAGCATTTT
.	TRBV19	TRBJ2-7	.	CASSSRVGGGYEQYF	TGTGCCAGTAGTAGTCGTGTGGGTGGAGGCTACGAGCAGTACTTC
.	TRBV23-1	TRBJ2-2	.	CASSQTGRWTGELFF	TGCGCCAGCAGTCAAACAGGGAGGTGGACCGGGGAGCTGTTTTTT
.	TRBV14	TRBJ1-1	.	CASSPDRQPHTEAFF	TGTGCCAGCAGCCCGGACCGACAGCCCCACACTGAAGCTTTCTTT
.	TRBV5-1	TRBJ2-7	.	CASNAAPPYEQYF	TGCGCCAGCAACGCCGCTCCCCCATACGAGCAGTACTTC
TRBD2	TRBV27	TRBJ2-7	.	CASSLLGTSGIEHEQYF	TGTGCCAGCAGTTTACTAGGGACTAGCGGGATAGAGCACGAGCAGTACTTC
.	TRBV27	TRBJ2-4	.	CASSLRGKNIQYF	TGTGCCAGCAGTTTAAGGGGGAAGAACATTCAGTACTTC
.	TRBV6-1	TRBJ1-1	.	CASSDAHRNTEAFF	TGTGCCAGCAGTGACGCGCACCGAAACACTGAAGCTTTCTTT
.	TRBV21-1	TRBJ2-1	once	CASSKGRRSYNEQFF	TGTGCCAGCAGCAAAGGTCGGCGTTCCTACAATGAGCAGTTCTTC
TRBD1	TRBV6-5	TRBJ2-7	.	CASSTWDRPTYEQYF	TGTGCCAGCAGTACCTGGGACAGGCCAACCTACGAGCAGTACTTC
.	TRBV29-1	TRBJ2-1	.	CSAADNEQFF	TGCAGCGCTGCGGACAATGAGCAGTTCTTC
.	TRBV7-2	TRBJ1-2	.	CASSWGTAANYGYTF	TGTGCCAGCAGCTGGGGGACGGCAGCTAACTATGGCTACACCTTC
.	TRBV5-1	TRBJ1-1	.	CASSLIGREAFF	TGCGCCAGCAGCTTGATTGGGAGGGAAGCTTTCTTT
.	TRBV6-6	TRBJ2-3	.	CASTDQADTQYF	TGTGCCAGCACCGACCAGGCAGATACGCAGTATTTT
.	TRBV7-6	TRBJ2-5	.	CASSSGDYQETQYF	TGTGCCAGCAGCTCAGGTGACTACCAAGAGACCCAGTACTTC
.	TRBV14	TRBJ1-3	.	CASSQGGALLSGNTIYF	TGTGCCAGCAGCCAAGGGGGCGCGTTGCTCTCTGGAAACACCATATATTTT
.	TRBV7-2	TRBJ2-1	.	CASSLVRDMFF	TGTGCCAGCAGCTTAGTTCGGGATATGTTCTTC
.	TRBV4-3	TRBJ2-3	.	CASSQDFTADTQYF	TGCGCCAGCAGCCAAGATTTTACAGCAGATACGCAGTATTTT
.	TRBV28	TRBJ2-7	.	CASSYLRSTYYEQYF	TGTGCCAGCAGTTACCTTCGAAGCACCTACTACGAGCAGTACTTC
.	TRBV4-3	TRBJ2-3	.	CASSPIGRHSTDTQYF	TGCGCCAGCAGCCCGATCGGGAGACATAGCACAGATACGCAGTATTTT